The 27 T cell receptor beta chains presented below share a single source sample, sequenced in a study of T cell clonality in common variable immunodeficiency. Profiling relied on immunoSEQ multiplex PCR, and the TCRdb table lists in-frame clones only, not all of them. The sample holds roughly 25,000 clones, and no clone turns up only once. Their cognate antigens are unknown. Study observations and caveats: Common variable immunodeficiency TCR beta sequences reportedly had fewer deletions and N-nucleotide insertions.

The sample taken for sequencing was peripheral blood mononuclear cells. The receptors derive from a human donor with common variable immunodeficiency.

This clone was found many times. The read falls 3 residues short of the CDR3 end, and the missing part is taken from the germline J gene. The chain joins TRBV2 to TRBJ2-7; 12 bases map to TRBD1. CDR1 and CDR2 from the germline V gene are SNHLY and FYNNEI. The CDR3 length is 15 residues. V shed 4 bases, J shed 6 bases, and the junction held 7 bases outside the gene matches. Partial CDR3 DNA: TGTGCCAGCAGTGTATTACCGGGACAGGGGGCCGAG. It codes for CASSVLPGQGAE. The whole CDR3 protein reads CASSVLPGQGAEQYF.

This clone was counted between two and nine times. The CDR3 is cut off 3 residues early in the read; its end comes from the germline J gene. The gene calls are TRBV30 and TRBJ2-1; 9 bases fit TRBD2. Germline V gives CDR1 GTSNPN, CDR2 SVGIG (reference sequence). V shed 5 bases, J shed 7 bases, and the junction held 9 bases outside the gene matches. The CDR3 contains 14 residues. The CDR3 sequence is CAWDSSGRRNEQFF. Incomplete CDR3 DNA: TGTGCCTGGGACTCCAGCGGGAGGAGGAATGAG.

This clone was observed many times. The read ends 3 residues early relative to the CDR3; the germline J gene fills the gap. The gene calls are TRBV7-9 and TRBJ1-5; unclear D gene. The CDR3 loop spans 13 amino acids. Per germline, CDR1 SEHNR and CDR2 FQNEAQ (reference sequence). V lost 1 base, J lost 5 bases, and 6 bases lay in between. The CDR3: CASSLGADQPQHF. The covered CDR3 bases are TGTGCCAGCAGCTTAGGAGCGGATCAGCCC.

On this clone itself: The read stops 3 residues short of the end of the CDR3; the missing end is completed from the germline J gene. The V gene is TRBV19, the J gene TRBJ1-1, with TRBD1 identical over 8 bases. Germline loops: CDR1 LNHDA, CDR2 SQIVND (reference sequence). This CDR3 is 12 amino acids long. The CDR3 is CASSPPGGFAFF. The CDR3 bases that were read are TGTGCCAGTAGTCCTCCAGGGGGCTTC.

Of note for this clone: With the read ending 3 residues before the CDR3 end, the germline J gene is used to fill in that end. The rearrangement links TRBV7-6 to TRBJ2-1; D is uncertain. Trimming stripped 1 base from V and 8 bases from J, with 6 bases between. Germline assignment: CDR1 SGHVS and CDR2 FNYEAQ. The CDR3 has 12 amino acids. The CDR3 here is CASSLDTDEQFF. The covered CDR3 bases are TGTGCCAGCAGCTTAGACACAGATGAG.

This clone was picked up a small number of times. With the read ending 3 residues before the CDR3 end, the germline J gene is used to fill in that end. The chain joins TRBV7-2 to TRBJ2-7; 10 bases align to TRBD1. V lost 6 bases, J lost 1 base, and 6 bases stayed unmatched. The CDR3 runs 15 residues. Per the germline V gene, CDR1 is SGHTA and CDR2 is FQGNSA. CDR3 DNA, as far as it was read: TGTGCCAGCAGTTTCCGGACAGGGGGTTCCTACGAG. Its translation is CASSFRTGGSYE. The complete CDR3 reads CASSFRTGGSYEQYF. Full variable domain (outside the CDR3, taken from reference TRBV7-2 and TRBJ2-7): GAGVSQSPSNKVTEKGKDVELRCDPISGHTALYWYRQSLGQGLEFLIYFQGNSAPDKSGLPSDRFSAERTGGSVSTLTIQRTQQEDSAVYLCASSFRTGGSYEQYFGPGTRLTVT.

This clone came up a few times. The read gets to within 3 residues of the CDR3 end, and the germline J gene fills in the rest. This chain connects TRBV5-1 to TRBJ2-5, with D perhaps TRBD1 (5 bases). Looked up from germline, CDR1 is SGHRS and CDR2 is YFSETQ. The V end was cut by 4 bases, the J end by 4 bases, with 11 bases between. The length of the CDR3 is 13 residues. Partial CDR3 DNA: TGCGCCAGCAGCAGAGAAGGGGCAGAGACC. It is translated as CASSREGAET. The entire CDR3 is CASSREGAETQYF.

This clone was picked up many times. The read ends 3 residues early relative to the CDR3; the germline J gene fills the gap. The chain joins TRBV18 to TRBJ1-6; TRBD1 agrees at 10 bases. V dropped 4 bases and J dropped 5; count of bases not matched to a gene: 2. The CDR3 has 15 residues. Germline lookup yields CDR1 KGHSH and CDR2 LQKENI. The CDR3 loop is CASSRTGGDNSPLHF. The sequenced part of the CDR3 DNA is TGTGCCAGCTCACGGACAGGGGGAGATAATTCACCC.

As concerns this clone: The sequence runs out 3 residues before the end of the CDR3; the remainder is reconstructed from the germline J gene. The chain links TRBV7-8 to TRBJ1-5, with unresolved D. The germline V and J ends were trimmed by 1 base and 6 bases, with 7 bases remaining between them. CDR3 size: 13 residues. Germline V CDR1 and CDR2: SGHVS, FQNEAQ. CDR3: CASSLDSPQPQHF. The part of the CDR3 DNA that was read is TGTGCCAGCAGCTTAGATAGCCCTCAGCCC.

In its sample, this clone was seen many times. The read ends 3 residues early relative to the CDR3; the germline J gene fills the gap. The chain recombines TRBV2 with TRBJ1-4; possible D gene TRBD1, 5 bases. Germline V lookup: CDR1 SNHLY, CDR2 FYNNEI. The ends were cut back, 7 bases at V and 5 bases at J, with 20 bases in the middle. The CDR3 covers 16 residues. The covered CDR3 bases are TGTGCCAGCACCGGAAGGGAGGGGTACTTAAATGAAAAA. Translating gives CASTGREGYLNEK. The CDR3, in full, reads CASTGREGYLNEKLFF.

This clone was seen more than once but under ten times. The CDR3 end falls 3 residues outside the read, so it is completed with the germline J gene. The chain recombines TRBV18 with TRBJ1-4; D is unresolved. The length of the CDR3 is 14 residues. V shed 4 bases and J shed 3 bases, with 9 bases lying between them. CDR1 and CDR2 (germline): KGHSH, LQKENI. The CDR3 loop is CASSRLGANEKLFF. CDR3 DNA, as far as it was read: TGTGCCAGCTCACGCCTCGGTGCTAATGAAAAA.

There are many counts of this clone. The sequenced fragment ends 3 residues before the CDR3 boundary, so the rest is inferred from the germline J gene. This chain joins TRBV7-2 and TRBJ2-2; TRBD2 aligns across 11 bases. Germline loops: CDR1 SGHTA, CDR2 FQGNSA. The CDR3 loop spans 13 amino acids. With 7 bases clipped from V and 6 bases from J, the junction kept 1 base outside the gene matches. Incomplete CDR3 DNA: TGTGCCAGCAATAGCGGGGGGGCCGGGGAG. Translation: CASNSGGAGE. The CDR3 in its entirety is CASNSGGAGELFF. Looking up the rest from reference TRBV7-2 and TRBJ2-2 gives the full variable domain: GAGVSQSPSNKVTEKGKDVELRCDPISGHTALYWYRQSLGQGLEFLIYFQGNSAPDKSGLPSDRFSAERTGGSVSTLTIQRTQQEDSAVYLCASNSGGAGELFFGEGSRLTVL.

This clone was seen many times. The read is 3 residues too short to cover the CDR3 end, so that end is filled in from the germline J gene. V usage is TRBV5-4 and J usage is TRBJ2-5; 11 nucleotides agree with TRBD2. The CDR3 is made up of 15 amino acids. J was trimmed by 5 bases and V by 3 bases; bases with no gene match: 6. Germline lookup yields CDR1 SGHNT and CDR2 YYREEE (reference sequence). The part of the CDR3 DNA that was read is TGTGCCAGCAGCTCCTTAGCGGGGGGGGTGGAGACC. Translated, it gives CASSSLAGGVET. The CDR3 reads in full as CASSSLAGGVETQYF.

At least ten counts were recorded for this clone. CDR3 amino acids: CSARVGGRGTGELFF. The CDR3 bases that were read are TGCAGTGCTAGAGTCGGGGGGAGGGGGACCGGGGAG. V usage is TRBV20-1 and J usage is TRBJ2-2, with D possibly being TRBD2 (7 bases). The CDR3 goes on 3 residues after the read ends, and that part is filled in from the germline J gene. Germline CDR1 is DFQATT and CDR2 is SNEGSKA (reference sequence). The CDR3 length is 15 residues. V was pared by 1 base and J by 5 bases, with 14 bases between.

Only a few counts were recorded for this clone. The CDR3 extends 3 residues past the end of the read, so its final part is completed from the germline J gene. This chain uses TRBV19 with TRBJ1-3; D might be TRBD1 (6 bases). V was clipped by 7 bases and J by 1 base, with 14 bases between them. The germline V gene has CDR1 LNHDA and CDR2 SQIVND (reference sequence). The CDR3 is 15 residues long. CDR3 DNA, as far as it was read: TGTGCCAGTAAGGACAGAGGGCCATCTGGAAACACC. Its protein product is CASKDRGPSGNT. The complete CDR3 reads CASKDRGPSGNTIYF.

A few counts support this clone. CDR3 loop: CAISGGSGRAYEQYF. The covered CDR3 bases are TGTGCCATCAGTGGAGGTAGCGGCAGGGCGTACGAG. The chain recombines TRBV10-3 with TRBJ2-7, with D possibly being TRBD2 (6 bases). The read comes to an end 3 residues before the CDR3 does, leaving the germline J gene to fill in the end. Trimming stripped 4 bases from V and 4 bases from J, with 17 bases between. Germline CDR1 reads ENHRY; CDR2 reads SYGVKD. The CDR3 loop spans 15 amino acids.

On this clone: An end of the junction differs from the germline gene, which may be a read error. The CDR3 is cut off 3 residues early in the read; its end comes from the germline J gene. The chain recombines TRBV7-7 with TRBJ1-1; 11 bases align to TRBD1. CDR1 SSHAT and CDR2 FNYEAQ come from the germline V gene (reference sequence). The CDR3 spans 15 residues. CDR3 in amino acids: CASSFWGQGDTEAFF. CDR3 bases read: TGTGCTAGCAGCTTCTGGGGACAGGGGGACACTGAA.

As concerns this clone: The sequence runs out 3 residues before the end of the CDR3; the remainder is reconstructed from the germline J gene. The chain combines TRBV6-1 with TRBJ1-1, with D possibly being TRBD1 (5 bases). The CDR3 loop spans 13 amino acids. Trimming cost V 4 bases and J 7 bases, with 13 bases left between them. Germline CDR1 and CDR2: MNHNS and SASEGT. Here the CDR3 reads CASSAVEGVEAFF. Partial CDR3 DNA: TGTGCCAGCAGTGCCGTTGAAGGGGTTGAA.

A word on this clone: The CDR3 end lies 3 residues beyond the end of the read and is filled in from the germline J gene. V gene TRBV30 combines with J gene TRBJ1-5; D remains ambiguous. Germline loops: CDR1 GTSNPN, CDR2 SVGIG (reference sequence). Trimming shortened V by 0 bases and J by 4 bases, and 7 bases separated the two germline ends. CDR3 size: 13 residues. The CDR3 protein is CAWSVGLNQPQHF. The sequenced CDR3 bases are TGTGCCTGGAGTGTAGGGTTGAATCAGCCC. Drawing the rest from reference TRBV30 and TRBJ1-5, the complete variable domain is SQTIHQWPATLVQPVGSPLSLECTVEGTSNPNLYWYRQAAGRGLQLLFYSVGIGQISSEVPQNLSASRPQDRQFILSSKKLLLSDSGFYLCAWSVGLNQPQHFGDGTRLSIL.

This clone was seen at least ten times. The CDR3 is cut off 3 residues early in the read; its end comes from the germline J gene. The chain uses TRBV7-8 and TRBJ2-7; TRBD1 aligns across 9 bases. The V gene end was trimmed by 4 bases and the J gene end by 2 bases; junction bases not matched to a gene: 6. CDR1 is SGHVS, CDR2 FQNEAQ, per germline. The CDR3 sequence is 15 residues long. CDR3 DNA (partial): TGTGCCAGCAGCTGGGGACAGGGAACACCCTACGAG. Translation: CASSWGQGTPYE. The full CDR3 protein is CASSWGQGTPYEQYF.

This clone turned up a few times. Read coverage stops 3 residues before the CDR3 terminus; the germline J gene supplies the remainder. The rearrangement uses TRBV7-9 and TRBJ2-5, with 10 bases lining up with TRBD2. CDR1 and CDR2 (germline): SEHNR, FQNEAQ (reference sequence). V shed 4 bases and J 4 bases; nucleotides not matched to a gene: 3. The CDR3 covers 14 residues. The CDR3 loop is CASSSRTSGETQYF. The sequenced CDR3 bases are TGTGCCAGCAGCTCTCGGACTAGCGGAGAGACC.

CDR3: CASSCRGGVNENQPQHF. CDR3 DNA, as far as it was read: TGCGCCAGCAGCTGCAGAGGGGGGGTAAACGAGAATCAGCCC. This chain joins TRBV5-1 and TRBJ1-5; a possible D gene is TRBD1 (6 bases). The read falls 3 residues short of the CDR3 end, and the missing part is taken from the germline J gene. The V end was cut by 3 bases, the J end by 4 bases, with 20 bases between. The length of the CDR3 is 17 residues. Germline V gene lookup returns CDR1 SGHRS and CDR2 YFSETQ.

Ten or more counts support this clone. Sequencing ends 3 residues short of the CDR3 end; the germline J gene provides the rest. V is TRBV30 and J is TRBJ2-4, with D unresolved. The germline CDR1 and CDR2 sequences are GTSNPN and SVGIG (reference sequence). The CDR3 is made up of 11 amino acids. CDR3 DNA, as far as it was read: TGTGCCTGGAGGGATAACAGTTAT. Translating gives CAWRDNSY. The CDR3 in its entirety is CAWRDNSYQYF.

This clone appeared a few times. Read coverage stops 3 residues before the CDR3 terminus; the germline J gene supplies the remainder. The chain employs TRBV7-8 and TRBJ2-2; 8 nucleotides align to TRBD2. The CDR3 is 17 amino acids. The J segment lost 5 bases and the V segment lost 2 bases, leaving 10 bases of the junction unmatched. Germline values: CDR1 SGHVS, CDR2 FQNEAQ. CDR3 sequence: CASSLTASGWGTGELFF. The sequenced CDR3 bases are TGTGCCAGCAGCTTAACCGCTAGCGGGTGGGGTACCGGGGAG.

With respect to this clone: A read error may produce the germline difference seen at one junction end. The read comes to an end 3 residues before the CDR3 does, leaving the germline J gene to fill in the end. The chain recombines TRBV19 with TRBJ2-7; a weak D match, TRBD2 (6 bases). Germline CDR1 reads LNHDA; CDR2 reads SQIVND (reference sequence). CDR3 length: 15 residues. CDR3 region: CASNIAEAGGYEQYF. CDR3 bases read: TGTGCCAGTAATATAGCCGAAGCGGGCGGATACGAG. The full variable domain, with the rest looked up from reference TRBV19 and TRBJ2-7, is DGGITQSPKYLFRKEGQNVTLSCEQNLNHDAMYWYRQDPGQGLRLIYYSQIVNDFQKGDIAEGYSVSREKKESFPLTVTSAQKNPTAFYLCASNIAEAGGYEQYFGPGTRLTVT.

The part of the CDR3 DNA that was read is TGTGCCTGGAGTGTACGAGGGGCGCGGGGAACC. The encoded protein is CAWSVRGARGT. In full, the CDR3 reads CAWSVRGARGTQYF. The chain combines TRBV30 with TRBJ2-5; possibly TRBD2 for D (6 bases). The read ends 3 residues shy of where the CDR3 ends; the end is completed using the germline J gene. Germline CDR1 is GTSNPN and CDR2 is SVGIG (reference sequence). The CDR3 extends over 14 amino acids.

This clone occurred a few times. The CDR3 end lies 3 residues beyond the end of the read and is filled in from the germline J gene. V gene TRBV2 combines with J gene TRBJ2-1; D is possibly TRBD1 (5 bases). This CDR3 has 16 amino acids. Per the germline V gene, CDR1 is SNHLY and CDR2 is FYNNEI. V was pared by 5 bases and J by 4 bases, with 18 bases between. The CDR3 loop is CASSPQGVAAYNEQFF. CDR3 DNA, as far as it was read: TGTGCCAGCAGTCCCCAGGGCGTTGCAGCGTACAATGAG.